The T cell receptor beta chain described here comes from a study of blood T cell repertoires in COVID-19. Study background: The United States, Italy and Spain were the sources of the acute and convalescent COVID-19 samples. T cells, B-cell-depleted T cells, or PBMCs supplied cDNA or gDNA.

In the study's own analysis: Amplification with reference gene primers provided the estimates of nucleated cell counts. Profiled with immunoSEQ multiplex PCR; TCRdb holds only in-frame clones, not every one. The V and J calls and clone size are taken from that table; D and trimming were inferred from the DNA. The table lists fewer than 60,000 clones, over 85% of them singletons, with approximately 1% in the top ten. CDR3 length: 14 amino acids. V gave up 3 bases and J gave up 0 bases, with 8 bases separating them. CDR1 and CDR2 from the germline V gene are LNHDA and SQIVND (reference sequence). The receptor was derived from a man aged 55 to 70 with COVID-19, enrolled during active disease. Sequencing was carried out using peripheral blood. The J gene is TRBJ1-1, the V gene TRBV19; D call uncertain. The CDR3 loop is CASSIPNLNTEAFF. CDR3 nucleotides: TGTGCCAGTAGTATTCCGAACTTGAACACTGAAGCTTTCTTT.